The rows below give T cell receptor beta chains drawn from one sample of a study of T cells in Graves' hyperthyroidism and ophthalmopathy. TCRdb passed the multiplex PCR reads through MiXCR, listing each CDR3 protein once. The sample carries around 440,000 distinct CDR3 sequences, approximately 15% recorded once. The specimen was blood. The origin of the receptors is a young woman with Graves' hyperthyroidism. Each CDR3 is given with its conserved first and last residue. The D gene is left open where the match is weak. Expanded clones get a size class; other rows say once, few or many, or leave the size out.

cdr3_length j_call d_call v_call clone_size cdr3_aa cdr3_nt
13 TRBJ2-3 . TRBV3-1 many CASSLTPADTQYF TGTGCCAGCAGCCTCACACCGGCAGATACGCAGTATTTT
14 TRBJ1-1 . TRBV10-3 many CAISESEGETEAFF TGTGCCATCAGTGAGTCTGAAGGGGAAACTGAAGCTTTCTTT
15 TRBJ2-5 . TRBV5-6 few CASSFLLGRQETQYF TGTGCCAGCAGCTTTCTGCTGGGGCGGCAAGAGACCCAGTACTTC
13 TRBJ2-5 . TRBV5-5 many CASSFPQQETQYF TGTGCCAGCAGCTTCCCACAGCAAGAGACCCAGTACTTC
13 TRBJ1-4 TRBD1 TRBV29-1 . CSVLGQGARELFF TGCAGCGTTCTGGGGCAGGGGGCTCGGGAACTGTTTTTT
13 TRBJ1-2 TRBD1 TRBV19 many CASSHGQGYGYTF TGTGCCAGTAGTCATGGACAGGGGTATGGCTACACCTTC
13 TRBJ2-7 . TRBV9 many CASSPRGLREQYF TGTGCCAGCAGCCCGCGTGGTCTAAGGGAGCAGTACTTC
16 TRBJ2-7 TRBD2 TRBV5-6 many CASSWRLGLARYEQYF TGTGCCAGCAGCTGGCGGTTGGGACTAGCGCGCTACGAGCAGTACTTC
13 TRBJ1-1 . TRBV30 . CAWNRDLNTEAFF TGTGCCTGGAACAGAGACTTGAACACTGAAGCTTTCTTT
14 TRBJ1-3 . TRBV7-8 many CASSTGDTGNTIYF TGTGCCAGCAGCACAGGAGACACTGGAAACACCATATATTTT
14 TRBJ2-2 . TRBV4-2 . CASSQGERAGELFF TGTGCCAGCAGCCAAGGAGAAAGGGCCGGGGAGCTGTTTTTT
14 TRBJ2-1 . TRBV6-2/TRBV6-3 many CASRSEGGYNEQFF TGTGCCAGCAGGAGCGAGGGGGGGTACAATGAGCAGTTCTTC
14 TRBJ2-3 TRBD1 TRBV20-1 many CSARGQGWVDTQYF TGCAGTGCTAGAGGACAGGGTTGGGTAGATACGCAGTATTTT
15 TRBJ1-2 . TRBV7-8 many CASSLGRAASAGYTF TGTGCCAGCAGCTTAGGCCGAGCCGCCTCCGCTGGCTACACCTTC
18 TRBJ2-1 TRBD2 TRBV24-1 many CATSDSQGTSGLYNEQFF TGTGCCACCAGTGATTCCCAAGGGACTAGCGGTCTCTACAATGAGCAGTTCTTC
15 TRBJ1-1 TRBD1 TRBV9 many CASSSLDRGDTEAFF TGTGCCAGCAGCTCCCTGGACAGGGGGGACACTGAAGCTTTCTTT
14 TRBJ2-1 . TRBV5-1 . CASSLGTEYNEQFF TGCGCCAGCAGCTTGGGGACAGAATACAATGAGCAGTTCTTC
15 TRBJ2-1 TRBD1 TRBV7-9 many CASSLGETGGHEQFF TGTGCCAGCAGCTTAGGCGAAACAGGGGGCCATGAGCAGTTCTTC
17 TRBJ2-5 TRBD2 TRBV20-1 many CSARAPLAGGPQETQYF TGCAGTGCTAGAGCCCCACTAGCGGGGGGCCCTCAAGAGACCCAGTACTTC
13 TRBJ2-3 . TRBV6-1 . CASSPLVTDTQYF TGTGCCAGCAGTCCCCTAGTCACAGATACGCAGTATTTT
13 TRBJ1-2 . TRBV15 few CATSTKSYWGYTF TGTGCCACCAGCACGAAAAGTTATTGGGGCTACACCTTC
13 TRBJ2-7 TRBD2 TRBV3-1 few CASSQGRGDEQYF TGTGCCAGCAGCCAAGGACGGGGGGACGAGCAGTACTTC
14 TRBJ2-2 . TRBV19 few CASSPGIPSGELFF TGTGCCAGTAGCCCCGGTATTCCGAGCGGGGAGCTGTTTTTT
17 TRBJ2-5 TRBD2 TRBV20-1 many CSARTPVGSGYQETQYF TGCAGTGCTAGAACTCCGGTGGGTAGCGGGTACCAAGAGACCCAGTACTTC
16 TRBJ2-4 . TRBV2 many CASSELGRIAKNIQYF TGTGCCAGCAGTGAACTAGGCAGAATAGCCAAAAACATTCAGTACTTC
15 TRBJ1-2 . TRBV7-2 . CASSLVASVYYGYTF TGTGCCAGCAGCTTAGTGGCCAGCGTTTACTATGGCTACACCTTC
15 TRBJ2-7 . TRBV20-1 . CSARDSQGSSYEQYF TGCAGTGCTAGAGATTCGCAGGGAAGCTCCTACGAGCAGTACTTC
14 TRBJ2-7 . TRBV27 many CASSQVGSVYEQYF TGTGCCAGCAGTCAAGTCGGTTCAGTGTACGAGCAGTACTTC
14 TRBJ2-3 . TRBV6-5 many CASSYSRGTDTQYF TGTGCCAGCAGTTACTCTCGCGGTACAGATACGCAGTATTTT
15 TRBJ2-7 TRBD1 TRBV12-5 many CASGPRAGGVYEQYF TGTGCTAGTGGCCCTCGGGCAGGGGGCGTCTACGAGCAGTACTTC
15 TRBJ1-5 . TRBV12-3/TRBV12-4 many CASSRHQGYNQPQHF TGTGCCAGCAGTCGTCACCAAGGGTACAATCAGCCCCAGCATTTT
17 TRBJ2-3 . TRBV4-2 few CASSQALGGGGTDTQYF TGTGCCAGCAGCCAGGCCCTGGGGGGGGGCGGCACAGATACGCAGTATTTT
14 TRBJ2-7 . TRBV9 . CASSVDPSSYEQYF TGTGCCAGCAGCGTAGATCCGAGCTCCTACGAGCAGTACTTC
13 TRBJ1-2 TRBD1 TRBV3-1 many CASSQEGAQGYTF TGTGCCAGCAGCCAGGAGGGGGCGCAAGGCTACACCTTC
17 TRBJ2-3 . TRBV7-9 many CASSLVTFGTSTDTQYF TGTGCCAGCAGCTTAGTAACCTTCGGGACCAGCACAGATACGCAGTATTTT
15 TRBJ2-1 TRBD2 TRBV27 many CASSLWRGGLGEQFF TGTGCCAGCAGTTTATGGCGGGGGGGCCTAGGTGAGCAGTTCTTC
16 TRBJ1-5 . TRBV2 . CASSGPAGSSNRPQHF TGTGCCAGCAGTGGACCGGCCGGCAGTAGCAATCGGCCCCAGCATTTT
14 TRBJ1-2 TRBD1 TRBV11-2 few CASSPLRGRQRYTF TGTGCCAGCAGCCCCCTGAGGGGGCGCCAAAGGTACACCTTC
16 TRBJ2-2 . TRBV20-1 . CSARGVTGVRGGGLFF TGCAGTGCTAGGGGCGTTACAGGGGTTCGCGGCGGGGGGCTGTTTTTT
15 TRBJ1-6 . TRBV2 many CASNWTPAGNSPLHF TGTGCCAGCAATTGGACTCCCGCGGGAAATTCACCCCTCCACTTT
15 TRBJ2-7 TRBD1 TRBV7-3 . CASSLVPGGIDEQYF TGTGCCAGCAGCTTAGTCCCAGGGGGCATTGACGAGCAGTACTTC
14 TRBJ2-7 . TRBV7-9 . CASSHSGSSYEQYF TGTGCCAGCAGCCACTCCGGCAGCTCCTACGAGCAGTACTTC
12 TRBJ2-7 . TRBV7-9 . CASSTRPNEQYF TGTGCCAGCAGCACTAGACCGAACGAGCAGTACTTC
15 TRBJ1-5 . TRBV30 many CAWSWGVAGNQPQHF TGTGCCTGGAGTTGGGGGGTCGCTGGCAATCAGCCCCAGCATTTT
17 TRBJ2-5 TRBD1 TRBV6-5 few CASSSHPGQHKGETQYF TGTGCCAGCAGTTCCCACCCGGGACAGCACAAGGGAGAGACCCAGTACTTC
14 TRBJ2-1 TRBD2 TRBV6-1 many CASRQREHYNEQFF TGTGCCAGCAGACAGCGGGAGCACTACAATGAGCAGTTCTTC
15 TRBJ2-7 TRBD2 TRBV3-1 few CASSPRLAGSHEQYF TGTGCCAGCAGCCCAAGACTAGCGGGATCTCACGAGCAGTACTTC
16 TRBJ1-5 TRBD1 TRBV13 once CASRFAVGQGYQPQHF TGTGCCAGCCGCTTTGCTGTCGGACAGGGATATCAGCCCCAGCATTTT
17 TRBJ2-5 TRBD2 TRBV7-3 many CASSLMHTGWGGETQYF TGTGCCAGCAGCTTAATGCATACGGGCTGGGGGGGAGAGACCCAGTACTTC
17 TRBJ2-1 . TRBV10-2 few CASSESASESNHNEQFF TGCGCCAGCAGTGAGTCGGCTAGCGAAAGCAACCACAATGAGCAGTTCTTC
13 TRBJ2-3 . TRBV3-1 many CASSSTGGDTQYF TGTGCCAGCAGCTCAACCGGGGGAGATACGCAGTATTTT
12 TRBJ2-3 . TRBV20-1 many CSATLSTDTQYF TGCAGTGCTACTCTTAGCACAGATACGCAGTATTTT
12 TRBJ2-7 . TRBV5-1 few CASSFRVGEQYF TGCGCCAGCAGCTTCCGGGTGGGGGAGCAGTACTTC
17 TRBJ2-1 TRBD2 TRBV3-1 many CASSTGSGGASNNEQFF TGTGCCAGCAGCACCGGGAGCGGGGGGGCGTCGAATAATGAGCAGTTCTTC
15 TRBJ1-2 TRBD1 TRBV24-1 many CATSDYGTGFDGYTF TGTGCCACCAGTGACTACGGGACAGGATTCGATGGCTACACCTTC
16 TRBJ2-3 TRBD1 TRBV24-1 few CATSESGTGEADTQYF TGTGCCACCAGTGAATCCGGGACAGGGGAGGCAGATACGCAGTATTTT
16 TRBJ2-1 TRBD2 TRBV7-9 many CASSLLLAGGLLEQFF TGTGCCAGCAGCTTGCTACTAGCGGGGGGCCTTCTGGAGCAGTTCTTC
15 TRBJ2-1 . TRBV6-1 . CASSSGTTPYNEQFF TGTGCCAGCAGCTCCGGGACGACCCCCTACAATGAGCAGTTCTTC
13 TRBJ2-1 . TRBV5-6 once CASSFFGEETQFF TGTGCCAGCAGCTTCTTCGGAGAAGAGACCCAGTTCTTC